These 10 T cell receptor beta chains were all obtained from the same sample, sequenced in a study of OX40 agonist ivuxolimab in advanced cancers. The table came from immunoSEQ multiplex PCR; TCRdb's copy has only in-frame clones and leaves some out. Here the sample spans over 45,000 clones, around 89% being singletons. This specimen consisted of CD4+ or CD8+ T cells sorted from blood, obtained in a trial of the OX40 agonist ivuxolimab. The origin of the receptors is an adult with an advanced solid tumor such as melanoma, head and neck, liver or kidney cancer.

The chain joins TRBV6-5 to TRBJ2-7; 8 bases match TRBD2. There are 15 residues in the CDR3. The ends lost 6 bases at V and 7 bases at J; junction bases unmatched: 14. Looked up from germline, CDR1 is MNHEY and CDR2 is SVGAGI. The CDR3 here is CASSPQVSGTGEQYF. For the CDR3, the DNA is TGTGCCAGCAGCCCACAGGTTAGCGGGACGGGAGAGCAGTACTTC.

The chain couples TRBV18 to TRBJ1-4, with no clear D. The germline V gene has CDR1 KGHSH and CDR2 LQKENI. Trimming left V 3 bases short and J 5 bases short, with 4 bases between. This CDR3 comprises 12 residues. CDR3 sequence reads: CASSPGNEKLFF. As DNA, the CDR3 is TGTGCCAGCTCACCGGGGAATGAAAAACTGTTTTTT.

The chain uses TRBV4-2 and TRBJ2-7, with 9 bases aligning to TRBD2. CDR3 length: 15 residues. In germline, CDR1 is LGHNA, CDR2 YNFKEQ. Trimming cost V 4 bases and J 5 bases; bases outside gene matches: 9. In DNA, the CDR3 is TGTGCCAGCAGCCCCAGGGCTAGCGGGGCCCACGAGCAGTACTTC. It translates to CASSPRASGAHEQYF.

The chain recombines TRBV19 with TRBJ1-1; no clear D. This CDR3 has 12 amino acids. Germline CDR1 and CDR2: LNHDA and SQIVND (reference sequence). The V gene lost 3 bases and the J gene lost 3 bases, with 5 bases spanning the gap. The CDR3 DNA is TGTGCCAGTAGTATTGGTTACACTGAAGCTTTCTTT. It encodes CASSIGYTEAFF.

The table lists this clone with a count of one. The J gene is TRBJ1-5, the V gene TRBV10-2; 8 nucleotides agree with TRBD1. CDR1 is WSHSY, CDR2 SAAADI, per germline. The CDR3 consists of 18 residues. The V gene end was trimmed by 0 bases and the J gene end by 2 bases; junction bases not matched to a gene: 9. CDR3 nucleotides: TGCGCCAGCAGTGAGTCATTGGACAGGGACGTTGGCAATCAGCCCCAGCATTTT. Translating gives CASSESLDRDVGNQPQHF.

V gene TRBV6-1 combines with J gene TRBJ2-5, with 12 bases fitting TRBD1. J was trimmed by 5 bases and V by 4 bases; bases with no gene match: 8. The CDR3 sequence is 16 residues long. Germline V gene sequence: CDR1 MNHNS, CDR2 SASEGT. The DNA for the CDR3 is TGTGCCAGCAGTGGGGAGGGACAGGGGGCGCCGGAGACCCAGTACTTC. As protein: CASSGEGQGAPETQYF.

The chain employs TRBV21-1 and TRBJ1-1. TRBV21-1 is a known pseudogene. The CDR3 has 11 amino acids. The CDR3, as DNA: TGTGCCAGCAGCCCGGAGGCTGAAGCTTTCTTT. Encoded protein: CASSPEAEAFF.

This clone was recorded once. The chain combines TRBV21-1 with TRBJ2-7; no check of the table's D call, TRBD1, against the DNA was made. TRBV21-1 represents a pseudogene. The CDR3 length is 17 residues. The CDR3 spells CASSAPHRVDMYDEQYF. The CDR3 region has the DNA TGTGCCAGCAGCGCCCCCCACAGGGTTGACATGTACGACGAGCAGTACTTC.

This chain joins TRBV11-2 and TRBJ2-7; 7 nucleotides align to TRBD1. CDR3 length equals 13 residues. Per the germline V gene, CDR1 is SGHAT and CDR2 is FQNNGV. V shed 5 bases and J 3 bases; nucleotides not matched to a gene: 4. CDR3 amino acids: CASSHGTDYEQYF. In DNA form, the CDR3 reads TGTGCCAGCAGCCATGGGACAGACTACGAGCAGTACTTC. The full variable domain, completed using reference TRBV11-2 and TRBJ2-7, is EAGVAQSPRYKIIEKRQSVAFWCNPISGHATLYWYQQILGQGPKLLIQFQNNGVVDDSQLPKDRFSAERLKGVDSTLKIQPAKLEDSAVYLCASSHGTDYEQYFGPGTRLTVT.

The rearrangement links TRBV21-1 to TRBJ2-3; the DNA was not compared with TRBD1, the D call given in the table. TRBV21-1 is an annotated pseudogene. The CDR3 is made up of 16 amino acids. The CDR3 is CASSKSGDKKPPTQYF. CDR3 sequence (DNA): TGTGCCAGCAGCAAATCCGGGGACAAAAAACCCCCTACGCAGTATTTT.